A selection of T cell receptor beta chains follows, all from one sample in a study of response to subunit inactivated influenza vaccine. TCRdb independently ran MiXCR on the RT-PCR reads; one entry per CDR3 protein. The sample includes about 780,000 distinct CDR3 sequences, less than 20% of them seen just once. The input for sequencing was PBMCs from blood, taken approximately 5 days after vaccination. These TCRs come from a man in his forties or fifties who received an inactivated influenza vaccine. CDR3s include the opening cysteine and the closing phenylalanine or tryptophan. Fields, in order: D gene, V gene, clone size, J gene, CDR3 protein, CDR3 DNA. D genes are given only for firm matches. Clone size is given for some rows only: seen once, a few or many times, or a class if the clone is expanded.

.	TRBV7-2	few	TRBJ2-3	CASSLDSMTDTQYF	TGTGCCAGCAGCTTAGATAGTATGACAGATACGCAGTATTTT
.	TRBV7-9	few	TRBJ2-5	CASSLLREQETQYF	TGTGCCAGCAGCCTCCTCCGGGAACAAGAGACCCAGTACTTC
.	TRBV7-3	few	TRBJ2-2	CASSRRARTGELFF	TGTGCCAGCAGCCGGAGGGCCCGAACCGGGGAGCTGTTTTTT
.	TRBV12-3/TRBV12-4	few	TRBJ1-6	CASSRGTPSSYNSPLHF	TGTGCCAGCAGTCGAGGGACACCGAGCTCCTATAATTCACCCCTCCACTTT
.	TRBV5-1	many	TRBJ1-1	CASSLDRTEAFF	TGCGCCAGCAGCCTCGACAGGACTGAAGCTTTCTTT
.	TRBV7-2	.	TRBJ2-2	CASSSRVDGELFF	TGTGCCAGCAGCTCCCGAGTGGACGGGGAGCTGTTTTTT
.	TRBV9	few	TRBJ2-3	CASSVAYTDTQYF	TGTGCCAGCAGCGTAGCATACACAGATACGCAGTATTTT
.	TRBV5-1	.	TRBJ2-7	CASSLAEKAEQYF	TGCGCCAGCAGCTTAGCGGAGAAGGCCGAGCAGTACTTC
.	TRBV4-3	few	TRBJ1-5	CASSQDSQPLNQPQHF	TGCGCCAGCAGCCAAGACTCGCAGCCCCTCAATCAGCCCCAGCATTTT
TRBD2	TRBV19	many	TRBJ2-5	CASSPTSSQTQYF	TGTGCCAGTAGCCCGACTAGCTCGCAGACCCAGTACTTC
.	TRBV20-1	few	TRBJ1-2	CSAPAVVSPGYTF	TGCAGTGCCCCAGCCGTGGTTTCTCCCGGCTACACCTTC
.	TRBV29-1	many	TRBJ2-1	CSVARDLSDEQFF	TGCAGCGTTGCCCGGGACCTTAGCGATGAGCAGTTCTTC
.	TRBV11-2	.	TRBJ1-2	CASSLDRGSEAF	TGTGCCAGCAGCTTAGATCGGGGCTCCGAAGCCTTC
TRBD2	TRBV6-2/TRBV6-3	few	TRBJ2-1	CASSYLAGRLNEQFF	TGTGCCAGCAGCTACCTAGCGGGAAGACTCAATGAGCAGTTCTTC
TRBD1	TRBV29-1	many	TRBJ2-1	CSASDRGYLYEQFF	TGCAGCGCCTCGGACAGGGGGTATCTCTATGAGCAGTTCTTC
.	TRBV20-1	few	TRBJ2-6	CSASTGSSGANVLTF	TGCAGTGCTAGCACCGGGAGCTCTGGGGCCAACGTCCTGACTTTC
TRBD2	TRBV27	.	TRBJ2-1	CASSLGTRLYNEQFF	TGTGCCAGCAGTTTAGGGACTAGGCTCTACAATGAGCAGTTCTTC
.	TRBV3-1	.	TRBJ2-2	CASSQDRLVIAPRTGELFF	TGTGCCAGCAGCCAAGATCGGCTAGTTATTGCCCCGAGGACCGGGGAGCTGTTTTTT
TRBD2	TRBV12-3/TRBV12-4	few	TRBJ2-7	CASGDAGGLPTMQYF	TGTGCCAGCGGGGATGCGGGGGGCCTTCCTACGATGCAGTACTTC
.	TRBV15	.	TRBJ1-2	CATSREAVPNYGYTF	TGTGCCACCAGCAGAGAAGCAGTCCCGAACTATGGCTACACCTTC
.	TRBV12-5	many	TRBJ2-3	CASGLIRERSTDTQYF	TGTGCTAGTGGTTTAATCCGGGAGCGTAGCACAGATACGCAGTATTTT
TRBD2	TRBV4-1	few	TRBJ2-2	CASSQRLAGGRGTGELFF	TGCGCCAGCAGCCAGAGACTAGCGGGGGGGCGCGGCACCGGGGAGCTGTTTTTT
.	TRBV7-2	many	TRBJ2-3	CASRIANTDTQYF	TGTGCCAGTCGGATAGCTAACACAGATACGCAGTATTTT